The T cell receptor (beta chain) under discussion was sequenced for a study of patients and donors after allogeneic stem cell transplantation. TCRdb re-called the RT-PCR reads with MiXCR, one entry per CDR3 protein. The sample holds about 40,000 distinct CDR3 sequences, more than 30% seen once. Germline V CDR1 and CDR2: MDHEN, SYDVKM. The CDR3 runs 15 residues. V was clipped by 6 bases and J by 3 bases; unmatched bases: 3. Sequencing was performed on blood, either unsorted or a sorted T cell fraction (not recorded which). The TCR sequence derives from a human donor who was either an allogeneic HSCT recipient or a stem cell or donor lymphocyte infusion donor (not recorded which). It is not recorded whose cells these are; they may come from a transplant donor. The gene calls are TRBV28 and TRBJ2-2; TRBD2 matches at 11 bases. CDR3 protein: CASSLAGGDTGELFF. The CDR3 DNA reads as TGTGCCAGCAGCTTAGCGGGAGGGGACACCGGGGAGCTGTTTTTT.